A single sample is the source of the 21 T cell receptor beta chains below, sequenced in a study of shared T cell receptors in the human thymus. Data came from immunoSEQ multiplex PCR; TCRdb stores just in-frame clones and leaves some out. The data hold roughly 560,000 clones, with approximately 80% observed a single time. A further study also used this sample, focusing on human thymus T cells.

The sample taken for sequencing was thymocytes. These receptors were collected from a boy under two years old with a congenital heart defect.

This clone was counted a single time. The V call is TRBV2, the J call TRBJ1-4, with no clear D. The CDR3 is made up of 16 amino acids. V was pared by 0 bases and J by 8 bases, with 16 bases between. Per germline, CDR1 SNHLY and CDR2 FYNNEI. The CDR3: CASSEAPVDLGEKLFF. CDR3 sequence (DNA): TGTGCCAGCAGTGAAGCCCCCGTCGACCTCGGGGAAAAACTGTTTTTT.

This clone was picked up one time. The rearrangement joins TRBV30 to TRBJ2-1, with 10 bases fitting TRBD2. V gave up 0 bases and J gave up 8 bases; unmatched junction bases: 13. The CDR3 spans 17 residues. In germline, CDR1 is GTSNPN, CDR2 SVGIG (reference sequence). In nucleotides, the CDR3 is TGTGCCTGGAGTGTATCGCCGAGCGGGAGGGCCCGGGATGAGCAGTTCTTC. Amino acid sequence: CAWSVSPSGRARDEQFF. Full variable domain (missing parts from reference TRBV30 and TRBJ2-1): SQTIHQWPATLVQPVGSPLSLECTVEGTSNPNLYWYRQAAGRGLQLLFYSVGIGQISSEVPQNLSASRPQDRQFILSSKKLLLSDSGFYLCAWSVSPSGRARDEQFFGPGTRLTVL.

This rearrangement joins TRBV5-4 to TRBJ2-5, with D possibly being TRBD2 (6 bases). CDR3 length: 16 residues. Looked up from germline, CDR1 is SGHNT and CDR2 is YYREEE (reference sequence). V was clipped by 2 bases and J by 2 bases, with 16 bases between them. The CDR3: CASSLRPAGRQETQYF. The CDR3 region has the DNA TGTGCCAGCAGCTTAAGGCCGGCAGGGAGGCAAGAGACCCAGTACTTC.

V gene TRBV2 combines with J gene TRBJ2-3; 12 positions match TRBD2. Per germline, CDR1 SNHLY and CDR2 FYNNEI. V shed 4 bases, J shed 3 bases, and the junction held 8 bases outside the gene matches. CDR3 size: 17 residues. CDR3 amino acids: CASSGPRTSGKTDTQYF. DNA of the CDR3: TGTGCCAGCAGTGGCCCCAGGACTAGCGGGAAGACAGATACGCAGTATTTT.

This sequence joins TRBV25-1 and TRBJ2-3, with 12 bases aligning to TRBD1. V gave up 4 bases and J gave up 6 bases; unmatched junction bases: 14. This CDR3 spans 18 amino acids. Per germline, CDR1 MGHDK and CDR2 SYGVNS. In DNA form, the CDR3 reads TGTGCCAGCAGTGCACCCCCCCCGGGACAGGGGGCAGTCGATACGCAGTATTTT. Its translation: CASSAPPPGQGAVDTQYF.

V usage is TRBV4-3 and J usage is TRBJ2-3; 12 positions agree with TRBD2. Unmatched junction bases numbered 7, after V lost 4 bases and J lost 2 bases. The V gene's germline CDR1 is LGHNA and CDR2 YSLEER. This CDR3 region has 17 residues. The CDR3 loop reads CASSPSGTSGSTDTQYF. The CDR3 region has the DNA TGCGCCAGCAGCCCTTCCGGGACTAGCGGGTCCACAGATACGCAGTATTTT.

The V call is TRBV7-8, the J call TRBJ1-1; D is possibly TRBD1 (6 bases). The CDR3 has 13 amino acids. V dropped 4 bases and J dropped 1 base, with 7 bases sitting between them. The V gene's germline CDR1 is SGHVS and CDR2 FQNEAQ. CDR3 sequence reads: CASSSTGNTEAFF. Here the CDR3 DNA reads TGTGCCAGCAGCTCGACAGGGAACACTGAAGCTTTCTTT.

The chain is built from TRBV30 and TRBJ2-7; TRBD1 agrees at 9 bases. Germline V CDR1 and CDR2: GTSNPN, SVGIG (reference sequence). CDR3 length: 16 amino acids. Germline trimming cut 4 bases from V and 7 bases from J; bases unmatched to any gene: 17. CDR3 DNA: TGTGCCTGGAAGCCAAGATTGGGAGACAGGGGGTCGGAGCAGTACTTC. The encoded protein is CAWKPRLGDRGSEQYF.

There are a few counts of this clone. V gene TRBV9 combines with J gene TRBJ2-7; 10 nucleotides line up with TRBD2. The CDR3 is 15 amino acids. Germline trimming cut 0 bases from V and 9 bases from J; bases unmatched to any gene: 9. Germline CDR1 reads SGDLS; CDR2 reads YYNGEE. The CDR3 protein is CASSVARLAGEVQYF. The CDR3 DNA is TGTGCCAGCAGCGTAGCGCGGCTAGCGGGAGAGGTGCAGTACTTC.

This sequence joins TRBV7-2 and TRBJ2-7; the match to TRBD2 covers 9 bases. Losses at the gene ends were 2 bases for V and 0 bases for J; bases not matched to a gene: 8. The germline V gene encodes CDR1 SGHTA and CDR2 FQGNSA. The CDR3 loop spans 17 amino acids. In nucleotides, the CDR3 is TGTGCCAGCAGCTTAAAAGCTAGCGGGGTCCACTCCTACGAGCAGTACTTC. Protein product: CASSLKASGVHSYEQYF.

This clone appeared a few times. J is TRBJ2-7 and V is TRBV11-1, with D possibly being TRBD1 (6 bases). Germline V gene data show CDR1 as SGHAT and CDR2 as FQDESV (reference sequence). The CDR3 runs to 14 residues. Trimming cost V 5 bases and J 2 bases, with 13 bases left between them. The CDR3: CASSLRDTAYEQYF. The DNA of the CDR3 is TGTGCCAGCAGCCTACGGGACACCGCCTACGAGCAGTACTTC.

This clone is a singleton in its sample. V usage is TRBV2 and J usage is TRBJ2-7, with 9 bases that match TRBD2. From germline, CDR1 is SNHLY and CDR2 FYNNEI. The CDR3 totals 14 residues. V lost 7 bases and J lost 5; bases outside the gene matches: 9. The CDR3 DNA follows: TGTGCCAGCATGGCACGCGGGAGGGCCCACGAGCAGTACTTC. Residues: CASMARGRAHEQYF.

This clone was detected a few times. V gene TRBV6-4 combines with J gene TRBJ2-5, with TRBD2 as a possible D gene (7 bases). Matching the DNA end better, TRBJ2-7 makes the J call doubtful. Looked up from germline, CDR1 is MRHNA and CDR2 is SNTAGT. The CDR3 length is 17 residues. The CDR3 DNA sequence: TGTGCCAGCAGTGAGGTGGCGGGAAGGGAGGGGGTCTACGAGCAGTACTTC. Protein: CASSEVAGREGVYEQYF.

V usage is TRBV5-1 and J usage is TRBJ2-7; 7 nucleotides line up with TRBD1. The junction had 10 bases not matched to a gene; V was cut back by 5 bases and J by 2 bases. CDR1 SGHRS and CDR2 YFSETQ come from the germline V gene. The CDR3 has 15 amino acids. CDR3 amino acids: CASRLAGTAPYEQYF. Here the CDR3 DNA reads TGCGCCAGCAGACTCGCCGGGACAGCTCCCTACGAGCAGTACTTC.

The gene calls are TRBV4-2 and TRBJ1-1; 10 nucleotides agree with TRBD1. V lost 4 bases, J lost 2 bases, and 7 bases stayed unmatched. Germline CDR1 reads LGHNA; CDR2 reads YNFKEQ. This CDR3 is built from 16 residues. The CDR3, as DNA: TGTGCCAGCAGCCTCTCGGACAGGGGGGTTAACACTGAAGCTTTCTTT. It codes for CASSLSDRGVNTEAFF.

The rearrangement joins TRBV11-2 to TRBJ1-5; 10 bases map to TRBD1. V shed 5 bases and J 0 bases; nucleotides not matched to a gene: 7. Germline assignment: CDR1 SGHAT and CDR2 FQNNGV. The CDR3 runs 17 residues. CDR3 nucleotides: TGTGCCAGCAGCCCCGGGACAGGGGAATATAGCAATCAGCCCCAGCATTTT. This sequence encodes CASSPGTGEYSNQPQHF.

The gene calls are TRBV19 and TRBJ1-1; the match to TRBD1 covers 7 bases. Germline V CDR1 and CDR2: LNHDA, SQIVND (reference sequence). The CDR3 contains 14 residues. J was trimmed by 10 bases and V by 3 bases; bases with no gene match: 11. The CDR3 here is CASSIWTGQNRAFF. The CDR3 DNA is TGTGCCAGTAGTATTTGGACAGGACAAAACCGAGCTTTCTTT.

This clone turned up a few times. The chain employs TRBV28 and TRBJ2-5; 8 bases are shared with TRBD2. The CDR3 totals 17 residues. The germline CDR1 and CDR2 sequences are MDHEN and SYDVKM. V trimming: 3 bases; J trimming: 0 bases; junction bases outside the gene matches: 9. CDR3 sequence: CASSLPSLAAYQETQYF. CDR3 nucleotide sequence: TGTGCCAGCAGTTTGCCCTCACTAGCGGCATACCAAGAGACCCAGTACTTC.

The CDR3, as DNA: TGTGCCAGCAAAGGGCTAGGACAGTATGAAAAACTGTTTTTT. Its translation is CASKGLGQYEKLFF. The gene calls are TRBV25-1 and TRBJ1-4; D perhaps matches TRBD1 (6 bases). V gave up 7 bases and J gave up 6 bases, with 15 bases separating them. CDR1 MGHDK and CDR2 SYGVNS come from the germline V gene. This CDR3 is built from 14 residues.

The J gene is TRBJ2-1, the V gene TRBV10-3; 14 bases match TRBD2. With V trimmed by 0 bases and J by 4 bases, 5 bases remained unmatched. The length of the CDR3 is 18 residues. Germline V gene data show CDR1 as ENHRY and CDR2 as SYGVKD. The CDR3 bases are TGTGCCATCAGTGAGTCGCGACTAGCGGGAGGGCTTTACAATGAGCAGTTCTTC. It specifies CAISESRLAGGLYNEQFF.

V usage is TRBV30 and J usage is TRBJ2-7; 11 bases map to TRBD1. The germline gives CDR1 GTSNPN, CDR2 SVGIG (reference sequence). V trimming: 4 bases; J trimming: 7 bases; junction bases outside the gene matches: 6. The length of the CDR3 is 13 residues. The CDR3 nucleotides read TGTGCCTGGATGGGACAGGGGGTTTGGGAGCAGTACTTC. Translated, it gives CAWMGQGVWEQYF.